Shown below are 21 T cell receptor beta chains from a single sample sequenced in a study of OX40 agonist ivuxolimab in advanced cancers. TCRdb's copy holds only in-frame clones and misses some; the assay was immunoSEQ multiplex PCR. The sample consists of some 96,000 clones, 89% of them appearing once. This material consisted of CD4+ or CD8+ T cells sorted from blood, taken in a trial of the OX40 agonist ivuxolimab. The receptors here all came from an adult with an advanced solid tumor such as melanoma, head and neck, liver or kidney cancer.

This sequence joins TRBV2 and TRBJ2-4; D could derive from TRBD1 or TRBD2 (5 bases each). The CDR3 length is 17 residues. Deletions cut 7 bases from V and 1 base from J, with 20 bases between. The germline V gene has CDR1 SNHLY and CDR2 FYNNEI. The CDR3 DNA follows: TGTGCCAGCAACCCCAGAAGACAGACTAAGGCCAAAAACATTCAGTACTTC. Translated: CASNPRRQTKAKNIQYF.

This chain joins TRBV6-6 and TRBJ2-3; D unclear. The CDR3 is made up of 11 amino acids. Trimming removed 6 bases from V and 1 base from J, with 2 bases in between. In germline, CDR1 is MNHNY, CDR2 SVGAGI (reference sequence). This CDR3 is CASSRTDTQYF. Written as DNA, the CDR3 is TGTGCCAGCAGCCGCACAGATACGCAGTATTTT.

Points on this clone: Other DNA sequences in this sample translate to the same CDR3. CDR3 region: CASSVSGSSSYNEQFF. CDR3 sequence (DNA): TGTGCCAGCAGCGTGAGCGGGTCCAGCTCCTACAATGAGCAGTTCTTC. V is TRBV9 and J is TRBJ2-1; TRBD2 might be the D (6 bases). This CDR3 spans 16 amino acids. Germline V gene lookup returns CDR1 SGDLS and CDR2 YYNGEE. The germline V and J ends were trimmed by 2 bases and 0 bases, with 12 bases remaining between them.

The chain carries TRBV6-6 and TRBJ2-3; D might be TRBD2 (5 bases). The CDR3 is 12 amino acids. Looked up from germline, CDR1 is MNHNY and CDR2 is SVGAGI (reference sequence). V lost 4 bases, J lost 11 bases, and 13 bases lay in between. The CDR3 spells CASSSPGLGQYF. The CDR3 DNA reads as TGTGCCAGCAGTTCTCCGGGATTAGGGCAGTATTTT.

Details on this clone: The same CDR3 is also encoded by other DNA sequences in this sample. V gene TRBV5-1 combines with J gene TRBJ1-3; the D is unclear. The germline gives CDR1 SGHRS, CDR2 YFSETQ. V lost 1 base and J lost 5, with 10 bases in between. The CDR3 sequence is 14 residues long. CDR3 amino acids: CASSLSGNRNTIYF. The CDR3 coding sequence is TGCGCCAGCAGCTTGTCCGGAAACCGAAACACCATATATTTT.

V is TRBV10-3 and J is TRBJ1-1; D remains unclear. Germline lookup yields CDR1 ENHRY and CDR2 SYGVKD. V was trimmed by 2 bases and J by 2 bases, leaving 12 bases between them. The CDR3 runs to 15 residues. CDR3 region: CAISENLAQNTEAFF. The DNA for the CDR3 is TGTGCCATCAGTGAGAACCTCGCACAAAACACTGAAGCTTTCTTT.

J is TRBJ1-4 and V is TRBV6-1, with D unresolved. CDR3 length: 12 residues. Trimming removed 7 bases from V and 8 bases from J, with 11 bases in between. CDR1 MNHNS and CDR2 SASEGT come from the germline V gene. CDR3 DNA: TGTGCCAGCACCCCGGGAGGGGAAAAACTGTTTTTT. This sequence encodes CASTPGGEKLFF.

Here the CDR3 DNA reads TGTGCCAGCAGGCCCTGGCTAGCGGGGGGAACTGCCAACTCTGGGGCCAACGTCCTGACTTTC. It encodes CASRPWLAGGTANSGANVLTF. The V gene is TRBV2, the J gene TRBJ2-6; 11 bases fit TRBD2. The CDR3 has 21 residues. Germline CDR1 and CDR2: SNHLY and FYNNEI. With 6 bases clipped from V and 0 bases from J, the junction kept 16 bases outside the gene matches.

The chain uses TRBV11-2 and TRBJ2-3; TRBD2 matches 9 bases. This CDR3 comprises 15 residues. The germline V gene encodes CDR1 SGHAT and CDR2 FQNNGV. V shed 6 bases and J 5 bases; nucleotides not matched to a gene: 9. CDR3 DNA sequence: TGTGCCAGCAGTCGACTAGCGGCTAGTTTAGATACGCAGTATTTT. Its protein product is CASSRLAASLDTQYF.

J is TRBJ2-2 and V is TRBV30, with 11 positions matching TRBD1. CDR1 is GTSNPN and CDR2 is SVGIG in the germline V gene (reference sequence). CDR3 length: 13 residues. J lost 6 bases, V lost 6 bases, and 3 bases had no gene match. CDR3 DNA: TGTGCCTGCGGGACAGGGGGGCCCGGGGAGCTGTTTTTT. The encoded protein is CACGTGGPGELFF.

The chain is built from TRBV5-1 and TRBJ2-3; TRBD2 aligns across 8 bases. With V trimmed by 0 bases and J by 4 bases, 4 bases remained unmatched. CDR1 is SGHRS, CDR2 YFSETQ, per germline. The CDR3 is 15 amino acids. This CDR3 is CASSLAGREADTQYF. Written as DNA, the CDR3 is TGCGCCAGCAGCTTGGCGGGGCGGGAGGCAGATACGCAGTATTTT.

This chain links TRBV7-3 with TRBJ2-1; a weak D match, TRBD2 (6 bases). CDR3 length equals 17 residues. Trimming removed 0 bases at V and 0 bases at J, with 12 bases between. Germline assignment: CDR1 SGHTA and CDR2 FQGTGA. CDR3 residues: CASSLTGRGSSYNEQFF. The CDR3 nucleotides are TGTGCCAGCAGCTTAACTGGTCGGGGGAGCTCCTACAATGAGCAGTTCTTC.

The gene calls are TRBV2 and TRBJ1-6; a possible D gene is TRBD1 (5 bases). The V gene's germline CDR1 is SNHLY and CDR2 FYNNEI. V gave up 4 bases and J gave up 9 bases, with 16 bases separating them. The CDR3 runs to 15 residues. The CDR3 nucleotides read TGTGCCAGCAGTGGAGAGGGGCAGGGACTTTCACCCCTCCACTTT. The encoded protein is CASSGEGQGLSPLHF.

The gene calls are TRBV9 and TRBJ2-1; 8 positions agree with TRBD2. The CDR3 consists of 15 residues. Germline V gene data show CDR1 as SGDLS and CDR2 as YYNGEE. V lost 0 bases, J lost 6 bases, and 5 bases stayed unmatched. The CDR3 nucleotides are TGTGCCAGCAGCGTAGTGGGACTAGGCCTCAATGAGCAGTTCTTC. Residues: CASSVVGLGLNEQFF.

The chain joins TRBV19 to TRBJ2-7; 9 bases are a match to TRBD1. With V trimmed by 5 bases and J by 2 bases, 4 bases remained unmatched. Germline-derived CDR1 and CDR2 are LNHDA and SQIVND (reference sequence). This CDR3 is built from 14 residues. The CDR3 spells CASSPTGGPYEQYF. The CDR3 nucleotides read TGTGCCAGTAGTCCGACAGGGGGACCCTACGAGCAGTACTTC.

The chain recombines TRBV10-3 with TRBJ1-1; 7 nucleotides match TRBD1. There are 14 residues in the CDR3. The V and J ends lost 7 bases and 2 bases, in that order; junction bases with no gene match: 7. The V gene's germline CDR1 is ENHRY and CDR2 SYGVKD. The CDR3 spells CAINHRGGNTEAFF. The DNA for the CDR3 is TGTGCCATCAACCACAGGGGAGGCAACACTGAAGCTTTCTTT.

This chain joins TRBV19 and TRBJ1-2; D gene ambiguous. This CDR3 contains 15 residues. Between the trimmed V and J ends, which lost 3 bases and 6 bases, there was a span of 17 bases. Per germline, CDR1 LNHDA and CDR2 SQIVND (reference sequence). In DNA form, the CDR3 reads TGTGCCAGTAGTATCGGGCCGGGATTTGGGAATGGCTACACCTTC. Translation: CASSIGPGFGNGYTF.

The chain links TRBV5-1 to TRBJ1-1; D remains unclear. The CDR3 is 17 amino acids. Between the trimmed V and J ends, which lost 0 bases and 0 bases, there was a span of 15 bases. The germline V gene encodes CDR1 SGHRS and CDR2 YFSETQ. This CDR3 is CASSLGMVRRLNTEAFF. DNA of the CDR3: TGCGCCAGCAGCTTGGGCATGGTACGGAGACTGAACACTGAAGCTTTCTTT.

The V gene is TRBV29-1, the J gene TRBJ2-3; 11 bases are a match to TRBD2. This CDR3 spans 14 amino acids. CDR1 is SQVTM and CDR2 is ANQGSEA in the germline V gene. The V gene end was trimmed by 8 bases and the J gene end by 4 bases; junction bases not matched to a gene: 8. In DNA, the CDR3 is TGCAGCTTATCGACTAGCGGGAAATCAGATACGCAGTATTTT. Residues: CSLSTSGKSDTQYF.

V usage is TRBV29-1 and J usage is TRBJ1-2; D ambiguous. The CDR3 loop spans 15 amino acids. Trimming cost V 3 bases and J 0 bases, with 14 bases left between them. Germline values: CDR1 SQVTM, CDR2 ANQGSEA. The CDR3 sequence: CSVEIWRQANYGYTF. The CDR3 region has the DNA TGCAGCGTTGAGATCTGGAGACAAGCTAACTATGGCTACACCTTC.

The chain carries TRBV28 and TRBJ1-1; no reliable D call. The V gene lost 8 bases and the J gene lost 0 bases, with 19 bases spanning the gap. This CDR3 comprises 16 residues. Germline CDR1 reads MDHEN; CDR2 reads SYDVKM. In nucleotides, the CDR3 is TGTGCCAGCGTTGTCCTTTCTGGACCCATGAACACTGAAGCTTTCTTT. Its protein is CASVVLSGPMNTEAFF.